These 24 T cell receptor beta chains originate from one sample sequenced in a study of cytomegalovirus exposure and HLA in healthy donors. TCRdb keeps only in-frame clones here, not all; method: immunoSEQ multiplex PCR. The top ten clones hold 2% to 2.5% of a sample with tens of thousands of clones, around 97% of them seen once. The sequencing input was PBMCs. The origin of the receptors is a man between 18 and 35 years old in good health and CMV-seronegative.

This chain links TRBV4-2 with TRBJ2-7, with TRBD2 matching over 7 bases. Germline values: CDR1 LGHNA, CDR2 YNFKEQ. Trimming cost V 0 bases and J 0 bases; bases outside gene matches: 5. The CDR3 covers 16 residues. CDR3 nucleotides: TGTGCCAGCAGCCAAGATCGGCTAGCGGACTCCTACGAGCAGTACTTC. Translating gives CASSQDRLADSYEQYF.

The V gene is TRBV11-1, the J gene TRBJ2-1; maybe TRBD1 (5 bases). V shed 5 bases and J shed 0 bases, with 11 bases lying between them. Germline V gene data show CDR1 as SGHAT and CDR2 as FQDESV (reference sequence). The CDR3 is 15 amino acids. CDR3 in DNA: TGTGCCAGCAGCAGGGGCTCAAGCTCCTACAATGAGCAGTTCTTC. Its protein product is CASSRGSSSYNEQFF.

The genes are TRBV11-3 and TRBJ2-1; the match to TRBD2 covers 11 bases. After removal of 3 bases from V and 6 bases from J, the junction contained 4 bases not matched to a gene. Germline V gene data show CDR1 as SGHNT and CDR2 as YENEEA. The CDR3 runs to 15 residues. Here the CDR3 reads CASSFSGTSGNEQFF. Here the CDR3 DNA reads TGTGCCAGCAGCTTTAGCGGGACTAGCGGCAATGAGCAGTTCTTC.

The chain links TRBV27 to TRBJ2-6; tentative D call: TRBD2 (6 bases). This CDR3 spans 16 amino acids. Germline V lookup: CDR1 MNHEY, CDR2 SMNVEV (reference sequence). Trimming stripped 3 bases from V and 4 bases from J, with 13 bases between. CDR3 bases: TGTGCCAGCAGTTTTGGGCCCCGGGGGGGGGCCAACGTCCTGACTTTC. Encoded protein: CASSFGPRGGANVLTF. The full variable domain, with the rest looked up from reference TRBV27 and TRBJ2-6, is EAQVTQNPRYLITVTGKKLTVTCSQNMNHEYMSWYRQDPGLGLRQIYYSMNVEVTDKGDVPEGYKVSRKEKRNFPLILESPSPNQTSLYFCASSFGPRGGANVLTFGAGSRLTVL.

Regarding this clone: At one end, the junction sequence differs from germline, possibly due to a read error. The V call is TRBV27, the J call TRBJ1-6, with D perhaps matching TRBD1 (6 bases). The CDR3 consists of 14 residues. CDR1 and CDR2 (germline): MNHEY, SMNVEV (reference sequence). This CDR3 reads CASSPDRDNSPPHF. CDR3 in DNA: TGTGCCAGCAGTCCGGACAGAGATAATTCACCCCCCCACTTT.

This clone was counted a single time. V gene TRBV5-4 combines with J gene TRBJ1-2; D uncertain. Germline V gene sequence: CDR1 SGHNT, CDR2 YYREEE (reference sequence). This CDR3 is 13 amino acids long. Between the trimmed V and J ends, which lost 2 bases and 3 bases, there was a span of 8 bases. CDR3 coding DNA: TGTGCCAGCAGCTTAAAACTGGACTATGGCTACACCTTC. Protein sequence: CASSLKLDYGYTF.

This chain links TRBV6-1 with TRBJ2-7; D uncertain. Trimming removed 0 bases at V and 0 bases at J, with 12 bases between. The CDR3 is made up of 16 amino acids. The V gene's germline CDR1 is MNHNS and CDR2 SASEGT. The CDR3 region has the DNA TGTGCCAGCAGTGAAGCGCCGGCGGCTAGCTCCTACGAGCAGTACTTC. This codes for CASSEAPAASSYEQYF.

Comments on this clone: This same CDR3 is encoded by further DNA sequences in the sample. The chain recombines TRBV6-5 with TRBJ1-1; no clear D. V lost 0 bases, J lost 1 base, and 6 bases lay in between. This CDR3 contains 14 residues. Germline V gene lookup returns CDR1 MNHEY and CDR2 SVGAGI. The CDR3 region has the DNA TGTGCCAGCAGTTACTCGTATTCGAACACTGAAGCTTTCTTT. It yields the protein CASSYSYSNTEAFF.

The V gene is TRBV9, the J gene TRBJ1-1, with 9 positions matching TRBD1. Germline values: CDR1 SGDLS, CDR2 YYNGEE. The junction had 3 bases not matched to a gene; V was cut back by 2 bases and J by 1 base. The CDR3 contains 15 residues. The CDR3 here is CASSVTGGANTEAFF. CDR3 nucleotides: TGTGCCAGCAGCGTTACAGGGGGCGCGAACACTGAAGCTTTCTTT.

This clone was counted a few times. The chain recombines TRBV5-1 with TRBJ2-1; maybe TRBD1 (5 bases). V lost 0 bases, J lost 0 bases, and 13 bases lay in between. CDR1 SGHRS and CDR2 YFSETQ come from the germline V gene. This CDR3 is 17 amino acids long. The CDR3 nucleotides read TGCGCCAGCAGCTTGGAGGGGCTAGAGAGCTCCTACAATGAGCAGTTCTTC. As protein: CASSLEGLESSYNEQFF. The variable domain in full, with the rest retrieved from reference TRBV5-1 and TRBJ2-1, is KAGVTQTPRYLIKTRGQQVTLSCSPISGHRSVSWYQQTPGQGLQFLFEYFSETQRNKGNFPGRFSGRQFSNSRSEMNVSTLELGDSALYLCASSLEGLESSYNEQFFGPGTRLTVL.

This sequence joins TRBV30 and TRBJ1-5, with TRBD1 as a possible D gene (5 bases). Germline CDR1 is GTSNPN and CDR2 is SVGIG (reference sequence). V gave up 2 bases and J gave up 4 bases, with 9 bases separating them. The CDR3 is made up of 13 amino acids. CDR3 region: CAWSPGLNQPQHF. CDR3 sequence (DNA): TGTGCCTGGAGTCCAGGGTTAAATCAGCCCCAGCATTTT.

The V and J genes are TRBV7-6 and TRBJ1-5, with a possible D match to TRBD1 (5 bases). V was pared by 4 bases and J by 4 bases, with 14 bases between. CDR1 SGHVS and CDR2 FNYEAQ come from the germline V gene. The CDR3 contains 15 residues. The CDR3 reads CASSSGGGFNQPQHF. In DNA form, the CDR3 reads TGTGCCAGCAGCTCGGGGGGGGGATTTAATCAGCCCCAGCATTTT.

This chain connects TRBV5-4 to TRBJ2-1, with 8 bases matching TRBD2. The V and J ends lost 4 bases and 6 bases, in that order; junction bases with no gene match: 3. CDR1 and CDR2 from the germline V gene are SGHNT and YYREEE (reference sequence). This CDR3 spans 13 amino acids. The CDR3 reads CASSPGLANEQFF. CDR3 in DNA: TGTGCCAGCAGCCCCGGACTAGCCAATGAGCAGTTCTTC.

V is TRBV19 and J is TRBJ1-5; D possibly corresponds to TRBD1 (5 bases). The CDR3 has 13 amino acids. V shed 3 bases and J shed 7 bases, with 10 bases lying between them. Looked up from germline, CDR1 is LNHDA and CDR2 is SQIVND (reference sequence). CDR3 sequence: CASSISREQPQHF. In DNA form, the CDR3 reads TGTGCCAGTAGTATCAGCAGGGAACAGCCCCAGCATTTT.

In the case of this clone: The DNA is omitted, as the CDR3 cannot be located on it reliably, and the CDR3 follows TCRdb's listing. The J gene is TRBJ1-4, the V gene TRBV21-1; the table assigns TRBD1, which was not confirmed against the DNA. TRBV21-1 is tagged as a pseudogene. Ends included, the CDR3 has 15 residues. The CDR3 protein is CASSFGQGTNEKLFF.

The chain uses TRBV4-2 and TRBJ2-7; 9 bases fit TRBD2. The ends lost 0 bases at V and 2 bases at J; junction bases unmatched: 5. This CDR3 spans 16 amino acids. Germline CDR1 reads LGHNA; CDR2 reads YNFKEQ. The CDR3 DNA sequence: TGTGCCAGCAGCCAAGATTTGACTAGCGGCCCCTACGAGCAGTACTTC. This translates into CASSQDLTSGPYEQYF.

This chain connects TRBV5-1 to TRBJ1-1; D gene ambiguous. The germline V gene has CDR1 SGHRS and CDR2 YFSETQ. The CDR3 has 13 amino acids. The V end lost 2 bases, the J end lost 5 bases, and 10 bases lay between the germline ends. CDR3 bases: TGCGCCAGCAGCTTTGTCGGGGTTACTGAAGCTTTCTTT. Its translation: CASSFVGVTEAFF.

On this clone: The conserved phenylalanine or tryptophan is not found at the CDR3 terminus, so this likely reflects a read error. It is unclear where the CDR3 begins or ends on the DNA, so no DNA is shown, and the CDR3 is as TCRdb lists it. The rearrangement uses TRBV30 and TRBJ2-4; the table calls TRBD1, which could not be checked here. Per the germline V gene, CDR1 is GTSNPN and CDR2 is SVGIG (reference sequence). Ends included, the CDR3 has 10 residues. CDR3 amino acids: CAWTRQGRVD.

V gene TRBV19 combines with J gene TRBJ2-1; 11 bases match TRBD2. V was clipped by 7 bases and J by 3 bases; unmatched bases: 5. The CDR3 is made up of 15 amino acids. Germline V gene data show CDR1 as LNHDA and CDR2 as SQIVND (reference sequence). The CDR3 DNA sequence: TGTGCCAGTACCCGAGGGACTAGCGGCTACAATGAGCAGTTCTTC. Encoded protein: CASTRGTSGYNEQFF. The whole variable domain, filled in from reference TRBV19 and TRBJ2-1, reads DGGITQSPKYLFRKEGQNVTLSCEQNLNHDAMYWYRQDPGQGLRLIYYSQIVNDFQKGDIAEGYSVSREKKESFPLTVTSAQKNPTAFYLCASTRGTSGYNEQFFGPGTRLTVL.

The genes are TRBV28 and TRBJ2-7; D uncertain. V gave up 3 bases and J gave up 4 bases, with 7 bases separating them. CDR1 and CDR2 (germline): MDHEN, SYDVKM. This CDR3 contains 12 residues. Here the CDR3 DNA reads TGTGCCAGCAGTTTTAATCCTTACGAGCAGTACTTC. Its protein is CASSFNPYEQYF.

The rearrangement joins TRBV5-5 to TRBJ1-4; TRBD1 agrees at 8 bases. Germline CDR1 SGHKS, CDR2 YYEKEE (reference sequence). Losses at the gene ends were 1 base for V and 1 base for J; bases not matched to a gene: 9. CDR3 length: 18 residues. CDR3 protein: CASSLSGIRGRTNEKLFF. CDR3 DNA sequence: TGTGCCAGCAGCTTGTCCGGGATCAGGGGGCGAACTAATGAAAAACTGTTTTTT.

This chain joins TRBV4-1 and TRBJ2-1, with D possibly being TRBD1 (7 bases). With 4 bases removed from V and 8 bases from J, the gap between germline ends came to 21 bases. The germline CDR1 and CDR2 sequences are MGHRA and YSYEKL. The length of the CDR3 is 16 residues. CDR3: CASSPQPPGGGDEQFF. In DNA form, the CDR3 reads TGCGCCAGCAGCCCGCAACCCCCAGGGGGAGGCGATGAGCAGTTCTTC.

The V call is TRBV6-1, the J call TRBJ2-5; TRBD1 matches 11 bases. The CDR3 is 16 residues long. V trimming: 4 bases; J trimming: 5 bases; junction bases outside the gene matches: 9. The germline V gene has CDR1 MNHNS and CDR2 SASEGT. CDR3 loop: CASSGTGQGAWETQYF. The CDR3 coding sequence is TGTGCCAGCAGTGGCACAGGACAGGGGGCATGGGAGACCCAGTACTTC.

The chain has TRBV6-5 and TRBJ1-1; D not certain. Trimming stripped 5 bases from V and 7 bases from J, with 11 bases between. Germline-derived CDR1 and CDR2 are MNHEY and SVGAGI. The CDR3 consists of 12 residues. The CDR3 loop is CASSQTRGEAFF. The CDR3 region has the DNA TGTGCCAGCAGTCAGACACGGGGTGAAGCTTTCTTT.